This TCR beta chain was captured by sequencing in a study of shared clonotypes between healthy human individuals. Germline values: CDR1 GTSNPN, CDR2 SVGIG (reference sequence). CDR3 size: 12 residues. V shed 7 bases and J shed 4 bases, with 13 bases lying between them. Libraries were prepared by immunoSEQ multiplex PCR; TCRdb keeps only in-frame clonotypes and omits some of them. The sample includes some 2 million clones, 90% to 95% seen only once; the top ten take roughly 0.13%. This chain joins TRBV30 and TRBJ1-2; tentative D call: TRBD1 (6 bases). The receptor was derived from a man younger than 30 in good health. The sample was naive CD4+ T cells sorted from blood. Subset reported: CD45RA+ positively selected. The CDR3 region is CASTPDSYGYTF. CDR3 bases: TGTGCCTCCACCCCGGACAGCTATGGCTACACCTTC.